The entry that follows covers one TCR beta chain sequence. This may be a read error: a much more frequent sequence differs by one nucleotide. The sample belongs to a study of immune heterogeneity within non-small cell lung tumors. It was with 32 V and 13 J primers that multiplex PCR amplified TCR beta CDR3. TCRdb ran MiXCR on the multiplex PCR reads and lists one entry per CDR3 protein. The table shows some 6,000 distinct CDR3 sequences, with roughly a sixth occurring only once. V lost 6 bases and J 1 base, leaving 10 bases between the germline ends. Germline CDR1 MNHEY, CDR2 SVGEGT. This CDR3 is built from 13 residues. Template input was genomic DNA from bulk tumor (roughly 630 ng per sample). Biopsies that were spaced far apart were taken, several per primary tumor, during surgery. The patients were newly diagnosed with non-small cell lung cancer, had not been treated, and had curative surgery.

This clonotype originated in a man aged 40-50 years with non-small cell lung cancer. Sequencing was performed on lung tumor tissue. The V call is TRBV6-2 or TRBV6-3, the J call TRBJ2-7; no definite D call. The CDR3 sequence: CASSPPRSYEQYF. Written as DNA, the CDR3 is TGTGCCAGCAGCCCACCCCGGTCCTACGAGCAGTACTTC.